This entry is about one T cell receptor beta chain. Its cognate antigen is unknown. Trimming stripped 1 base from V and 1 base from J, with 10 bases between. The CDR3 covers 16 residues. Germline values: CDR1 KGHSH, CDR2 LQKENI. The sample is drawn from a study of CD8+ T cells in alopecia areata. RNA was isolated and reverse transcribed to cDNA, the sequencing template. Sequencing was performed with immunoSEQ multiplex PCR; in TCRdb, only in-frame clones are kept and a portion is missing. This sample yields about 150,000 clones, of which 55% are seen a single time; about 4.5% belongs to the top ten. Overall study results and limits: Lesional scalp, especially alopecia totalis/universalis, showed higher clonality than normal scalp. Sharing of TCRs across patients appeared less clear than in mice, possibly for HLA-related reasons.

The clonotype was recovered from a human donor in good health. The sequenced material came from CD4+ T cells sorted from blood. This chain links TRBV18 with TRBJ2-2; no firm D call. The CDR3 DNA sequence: TGTGCCAGCTCACCACTTGATCCGCAGAACACCGGGGAGCTGTTTTTT. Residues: CASSPLDPQNTGELFF. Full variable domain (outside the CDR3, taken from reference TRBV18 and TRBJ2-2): NAGVMQNPRHLVRRRGQEARLRCSPMKGHSHVYWYRQLPEEGLKFMVYLQKENIIDESGMPKERFSAEFPKEGPSILRIQQVVRGDSAAYFCASSPLDPQNTGELFFGEGSRLTVL.